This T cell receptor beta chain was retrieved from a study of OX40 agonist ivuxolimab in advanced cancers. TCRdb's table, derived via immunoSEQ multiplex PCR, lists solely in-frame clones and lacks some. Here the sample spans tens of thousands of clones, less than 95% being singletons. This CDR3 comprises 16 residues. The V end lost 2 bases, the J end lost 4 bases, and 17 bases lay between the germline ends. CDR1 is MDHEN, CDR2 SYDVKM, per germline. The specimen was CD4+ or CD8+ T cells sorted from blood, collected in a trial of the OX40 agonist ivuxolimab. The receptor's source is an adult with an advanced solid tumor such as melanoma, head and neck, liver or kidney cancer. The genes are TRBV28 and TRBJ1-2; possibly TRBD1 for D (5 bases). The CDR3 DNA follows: TGTGCCAGCAGTTTAGTTTCAGGGACCGAGGGCTATGGCTACACCTTC. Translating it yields CASSLVSGTEGYGYTF.